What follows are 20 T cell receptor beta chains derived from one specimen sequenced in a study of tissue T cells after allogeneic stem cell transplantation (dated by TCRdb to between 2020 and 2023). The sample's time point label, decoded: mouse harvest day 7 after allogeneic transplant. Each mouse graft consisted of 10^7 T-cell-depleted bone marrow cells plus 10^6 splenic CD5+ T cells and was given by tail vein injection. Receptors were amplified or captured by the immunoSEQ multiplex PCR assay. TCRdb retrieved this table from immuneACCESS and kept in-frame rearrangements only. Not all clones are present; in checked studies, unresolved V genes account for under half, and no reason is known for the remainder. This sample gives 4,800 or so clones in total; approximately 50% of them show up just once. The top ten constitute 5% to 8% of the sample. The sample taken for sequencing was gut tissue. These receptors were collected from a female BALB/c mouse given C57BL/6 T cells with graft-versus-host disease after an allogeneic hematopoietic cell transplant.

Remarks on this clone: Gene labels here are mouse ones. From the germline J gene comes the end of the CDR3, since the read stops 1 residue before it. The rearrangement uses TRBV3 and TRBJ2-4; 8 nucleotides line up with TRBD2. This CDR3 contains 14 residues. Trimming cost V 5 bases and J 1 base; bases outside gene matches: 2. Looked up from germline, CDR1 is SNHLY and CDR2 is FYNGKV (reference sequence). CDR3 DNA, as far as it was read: TGTGCCAGCAGCCAGACTGGGGGTCAAAACACCTTGTAC. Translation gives CASSQTGGQNTLY. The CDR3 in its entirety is CASSQTGGQNTLYF.

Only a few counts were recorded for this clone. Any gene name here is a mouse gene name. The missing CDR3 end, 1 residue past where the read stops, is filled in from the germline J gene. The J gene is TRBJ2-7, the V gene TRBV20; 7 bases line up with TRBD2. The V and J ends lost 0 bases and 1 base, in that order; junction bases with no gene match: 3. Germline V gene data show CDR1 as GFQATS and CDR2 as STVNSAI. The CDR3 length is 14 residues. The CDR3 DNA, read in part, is TGTGGTGCTAGGGATCGGGGGGGTTCCTATGAACAGTAC. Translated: CGARDRGGSYEQY. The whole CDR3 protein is CGARDRGGSYEQYF.

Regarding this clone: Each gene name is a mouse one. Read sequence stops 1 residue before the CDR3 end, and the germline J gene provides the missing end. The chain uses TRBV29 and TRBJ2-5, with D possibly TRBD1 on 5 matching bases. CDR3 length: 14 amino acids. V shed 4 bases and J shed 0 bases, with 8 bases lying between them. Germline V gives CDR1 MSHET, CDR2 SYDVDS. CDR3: CASSSQDNQDTQYF. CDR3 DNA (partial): TGTGCTAGCAGTTCACAGGATAACCAAGACACCCAGTAC.

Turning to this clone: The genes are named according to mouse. The sequenced CDR3 bases are TGTGGTGCTAGCCCCGGGACTGGGGGGAGGGCTGAGCAGTTC. Protein sequence: CGASPGTGGRAEQF. The CDR3 reads in full as CGASPGTGGRAEQFF. The chain joins TRBV20 to TRBJ2-1; 12 nucleotides align to TRBD2. The read halts 1 residue ahead of the CDR3 end, with the missing end drawn from the germline J gene. The CDR3 contains 15 residues. With 3 bases clipped from V and 7 bases from J, the junction kept 7 bases outside the gene matches. From germline, CDR1 is GFQATS and CDR2 STVNSAI.

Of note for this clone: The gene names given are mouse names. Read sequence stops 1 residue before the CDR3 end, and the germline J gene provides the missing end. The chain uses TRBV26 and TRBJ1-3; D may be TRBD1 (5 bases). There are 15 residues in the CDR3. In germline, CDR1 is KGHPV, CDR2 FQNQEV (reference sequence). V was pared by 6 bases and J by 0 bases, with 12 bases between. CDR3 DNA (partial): TGTGCCAGCAGCGAGGGACCAAATTCTGGAAATACGCTCTAT. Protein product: CASSEGPNSGNTLY. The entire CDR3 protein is CASSEGPNSGNTLYF.

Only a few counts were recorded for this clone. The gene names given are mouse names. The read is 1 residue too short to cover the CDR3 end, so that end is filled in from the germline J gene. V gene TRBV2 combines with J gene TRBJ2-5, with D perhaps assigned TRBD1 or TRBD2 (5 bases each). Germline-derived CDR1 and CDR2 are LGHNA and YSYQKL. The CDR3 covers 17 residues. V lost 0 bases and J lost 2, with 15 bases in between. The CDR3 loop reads CASSQDFWGAGQDTQYF. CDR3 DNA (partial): TGTGCCAGCAGCCAAGATTTTTGGGGCGCGGGCCAAGACACCCAGTAC.

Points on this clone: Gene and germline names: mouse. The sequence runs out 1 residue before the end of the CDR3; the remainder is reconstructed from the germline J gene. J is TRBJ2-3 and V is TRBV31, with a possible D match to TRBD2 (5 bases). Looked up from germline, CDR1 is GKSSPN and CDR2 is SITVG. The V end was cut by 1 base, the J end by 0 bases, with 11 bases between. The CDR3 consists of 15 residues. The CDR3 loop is CAWSPHWSSAETLYF. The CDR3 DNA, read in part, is TGTGCCTGGAGTCCCCACTGGAGTAGTGCAGAAACGCTGTAT. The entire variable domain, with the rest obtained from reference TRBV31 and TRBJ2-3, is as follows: AQTIHQWPVAEIKAVGSPLSLGCTIKGKSSPNLYWYWQATGGTLQQLFYSITVGQVESVVQLNLSASRPKDDQFILSTEKLLLSHSGFYLCAWSPHWSSAETLYFGSGTRLTVL.

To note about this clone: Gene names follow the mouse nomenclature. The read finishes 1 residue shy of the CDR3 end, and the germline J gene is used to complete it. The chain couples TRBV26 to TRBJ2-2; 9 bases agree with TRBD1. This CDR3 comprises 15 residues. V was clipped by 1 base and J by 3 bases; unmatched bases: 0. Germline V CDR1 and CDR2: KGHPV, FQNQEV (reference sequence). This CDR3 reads CASSLWDRDTGQLYF. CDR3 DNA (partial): TGTGCCAGCAGTCTGTGGGACAGGGACACCGGGCAGCTCTAC.

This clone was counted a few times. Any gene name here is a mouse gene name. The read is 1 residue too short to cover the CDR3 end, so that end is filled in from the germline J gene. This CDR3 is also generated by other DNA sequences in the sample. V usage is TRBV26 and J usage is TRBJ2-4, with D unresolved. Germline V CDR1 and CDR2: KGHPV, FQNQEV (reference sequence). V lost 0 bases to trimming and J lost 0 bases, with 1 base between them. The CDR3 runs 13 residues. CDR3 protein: CASSLSSQNTLYF. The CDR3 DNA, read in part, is TGTGCCAGCAGTCTGTCTAGTCAAAACACCTTGTAC.

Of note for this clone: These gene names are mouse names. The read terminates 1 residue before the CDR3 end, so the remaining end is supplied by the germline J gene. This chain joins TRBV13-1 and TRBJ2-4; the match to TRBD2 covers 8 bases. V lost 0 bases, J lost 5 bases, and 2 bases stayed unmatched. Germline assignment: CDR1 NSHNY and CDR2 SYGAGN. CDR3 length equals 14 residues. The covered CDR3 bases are TGTGCCAGCAGTGATGTCTGGGGGGCAAACACCTTGTAC. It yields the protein CASSDVWGANTLY. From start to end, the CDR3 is CASSDVWGANTLYF.

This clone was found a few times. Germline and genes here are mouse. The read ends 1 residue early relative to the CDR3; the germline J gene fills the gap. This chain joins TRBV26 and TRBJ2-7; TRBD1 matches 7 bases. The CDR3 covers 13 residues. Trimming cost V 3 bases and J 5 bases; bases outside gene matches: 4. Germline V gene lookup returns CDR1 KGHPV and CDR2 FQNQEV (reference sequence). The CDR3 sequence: CASSLTGVNEQYF. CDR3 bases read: TGTGCCAGCAGTCTCACAGGGGTGAATGAACAGTAC.

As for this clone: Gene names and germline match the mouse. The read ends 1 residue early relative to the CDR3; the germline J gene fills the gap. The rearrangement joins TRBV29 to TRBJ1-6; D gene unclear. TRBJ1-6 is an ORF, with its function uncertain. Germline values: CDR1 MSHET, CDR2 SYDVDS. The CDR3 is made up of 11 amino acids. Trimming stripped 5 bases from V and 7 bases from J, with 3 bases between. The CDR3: CASSGNSPLYF. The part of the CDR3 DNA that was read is TGTGCTAGCAGTGGGAATTCGCCCCTCTAC.

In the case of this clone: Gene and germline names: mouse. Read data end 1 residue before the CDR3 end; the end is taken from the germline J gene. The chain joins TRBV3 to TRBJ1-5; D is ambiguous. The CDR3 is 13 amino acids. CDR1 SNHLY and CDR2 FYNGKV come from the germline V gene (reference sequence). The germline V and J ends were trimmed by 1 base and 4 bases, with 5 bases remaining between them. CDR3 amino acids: CASSLDRNQAPLF. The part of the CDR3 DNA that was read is TGTGCCAGCAGCTTAGACAGAAACCAGGCTCCGCTT.

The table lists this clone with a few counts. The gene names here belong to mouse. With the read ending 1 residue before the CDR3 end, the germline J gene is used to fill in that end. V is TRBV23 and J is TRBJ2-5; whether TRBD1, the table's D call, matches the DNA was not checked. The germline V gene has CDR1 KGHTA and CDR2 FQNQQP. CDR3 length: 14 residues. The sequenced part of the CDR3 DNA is TGCTCCAGCAGTCAGACAGGGGGCCAAGACACCCAGTAC. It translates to CSSSQTGGQDTQY. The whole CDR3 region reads CSSSQTGGQDTQYF.

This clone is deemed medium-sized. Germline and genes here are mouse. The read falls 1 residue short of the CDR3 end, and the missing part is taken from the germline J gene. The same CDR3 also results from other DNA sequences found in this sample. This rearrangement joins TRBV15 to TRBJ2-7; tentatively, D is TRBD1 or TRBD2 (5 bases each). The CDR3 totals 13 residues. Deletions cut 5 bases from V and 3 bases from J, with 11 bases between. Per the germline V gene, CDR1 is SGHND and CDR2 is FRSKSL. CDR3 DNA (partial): TGTGCCAGCAGTCTCGGGACGGACTATGAACAGTAC. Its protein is CASSLGTDYEQY. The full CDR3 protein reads CASSLGTDYEQYF.

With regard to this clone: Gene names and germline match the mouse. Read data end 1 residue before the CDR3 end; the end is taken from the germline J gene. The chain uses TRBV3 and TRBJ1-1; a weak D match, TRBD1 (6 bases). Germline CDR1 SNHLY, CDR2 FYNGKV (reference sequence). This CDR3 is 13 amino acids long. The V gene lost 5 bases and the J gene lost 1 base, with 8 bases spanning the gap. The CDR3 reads CASSPGQNTEVFF. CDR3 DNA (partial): TGTGCCAGCAGCCCGGGACAAAACACAGAAGTCTTC. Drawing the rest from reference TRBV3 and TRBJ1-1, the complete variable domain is GPKVLQIPSHQIIDMGQMVTLNCDPVSNHLYFYWYKQILGQQMEFLVNFYNGKVMEKSKLFKDQFSVERPDGSYFTLKIQPTALEDSAVYFCASSPGQNTEVFFGKGTRLTVV.

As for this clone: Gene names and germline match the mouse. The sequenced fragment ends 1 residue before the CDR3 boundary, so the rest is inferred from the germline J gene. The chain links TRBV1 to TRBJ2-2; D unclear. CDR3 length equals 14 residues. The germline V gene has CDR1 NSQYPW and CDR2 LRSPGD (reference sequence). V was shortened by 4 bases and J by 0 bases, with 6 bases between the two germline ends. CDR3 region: CTCSGQTNTGQLYF. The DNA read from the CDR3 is TGCACCTGCAGTGGTCAAACAAACACCGGGCAGCTCTAC.

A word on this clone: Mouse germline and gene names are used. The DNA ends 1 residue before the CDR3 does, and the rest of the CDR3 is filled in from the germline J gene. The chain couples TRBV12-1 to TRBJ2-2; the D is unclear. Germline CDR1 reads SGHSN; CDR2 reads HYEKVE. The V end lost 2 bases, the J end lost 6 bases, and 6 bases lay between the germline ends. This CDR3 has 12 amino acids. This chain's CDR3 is CASSPGAGQLYF. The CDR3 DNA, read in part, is TGTGCCAGCTCTCCCGGGGCCGGGCAGCTCTAC.

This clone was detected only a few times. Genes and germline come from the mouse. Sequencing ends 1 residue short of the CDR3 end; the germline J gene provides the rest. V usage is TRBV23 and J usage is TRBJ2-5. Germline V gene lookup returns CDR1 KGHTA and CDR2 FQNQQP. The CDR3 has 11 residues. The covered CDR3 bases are TGCTCCAGCAGCCGTCAAGACACCCAGTAC. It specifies CSSSRQDTQY. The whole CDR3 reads CSSSRQDTQYF. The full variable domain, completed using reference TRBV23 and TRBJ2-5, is DAAVTQKPRYLIKMKGQEAEMKCIPEKGHTAVFWYQQKQSKELKFLIYFQNQQPLDQIDMVKERFSAVCPSSSLCSLGIRTCEAEDSALYLCSSSRQDTQYFGPGTRLLVL.

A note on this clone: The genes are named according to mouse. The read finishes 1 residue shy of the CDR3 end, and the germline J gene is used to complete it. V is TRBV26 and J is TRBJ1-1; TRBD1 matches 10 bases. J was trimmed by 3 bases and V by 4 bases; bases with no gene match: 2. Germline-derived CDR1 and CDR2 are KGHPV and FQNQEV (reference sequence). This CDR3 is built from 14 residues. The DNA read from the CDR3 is TGTGCCAGCAGTCCCGGGACAGGGGACACAGAAGTCTTC. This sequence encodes CASSPGTGDTEVF. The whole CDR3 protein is CASSPGTGDTEVFF.